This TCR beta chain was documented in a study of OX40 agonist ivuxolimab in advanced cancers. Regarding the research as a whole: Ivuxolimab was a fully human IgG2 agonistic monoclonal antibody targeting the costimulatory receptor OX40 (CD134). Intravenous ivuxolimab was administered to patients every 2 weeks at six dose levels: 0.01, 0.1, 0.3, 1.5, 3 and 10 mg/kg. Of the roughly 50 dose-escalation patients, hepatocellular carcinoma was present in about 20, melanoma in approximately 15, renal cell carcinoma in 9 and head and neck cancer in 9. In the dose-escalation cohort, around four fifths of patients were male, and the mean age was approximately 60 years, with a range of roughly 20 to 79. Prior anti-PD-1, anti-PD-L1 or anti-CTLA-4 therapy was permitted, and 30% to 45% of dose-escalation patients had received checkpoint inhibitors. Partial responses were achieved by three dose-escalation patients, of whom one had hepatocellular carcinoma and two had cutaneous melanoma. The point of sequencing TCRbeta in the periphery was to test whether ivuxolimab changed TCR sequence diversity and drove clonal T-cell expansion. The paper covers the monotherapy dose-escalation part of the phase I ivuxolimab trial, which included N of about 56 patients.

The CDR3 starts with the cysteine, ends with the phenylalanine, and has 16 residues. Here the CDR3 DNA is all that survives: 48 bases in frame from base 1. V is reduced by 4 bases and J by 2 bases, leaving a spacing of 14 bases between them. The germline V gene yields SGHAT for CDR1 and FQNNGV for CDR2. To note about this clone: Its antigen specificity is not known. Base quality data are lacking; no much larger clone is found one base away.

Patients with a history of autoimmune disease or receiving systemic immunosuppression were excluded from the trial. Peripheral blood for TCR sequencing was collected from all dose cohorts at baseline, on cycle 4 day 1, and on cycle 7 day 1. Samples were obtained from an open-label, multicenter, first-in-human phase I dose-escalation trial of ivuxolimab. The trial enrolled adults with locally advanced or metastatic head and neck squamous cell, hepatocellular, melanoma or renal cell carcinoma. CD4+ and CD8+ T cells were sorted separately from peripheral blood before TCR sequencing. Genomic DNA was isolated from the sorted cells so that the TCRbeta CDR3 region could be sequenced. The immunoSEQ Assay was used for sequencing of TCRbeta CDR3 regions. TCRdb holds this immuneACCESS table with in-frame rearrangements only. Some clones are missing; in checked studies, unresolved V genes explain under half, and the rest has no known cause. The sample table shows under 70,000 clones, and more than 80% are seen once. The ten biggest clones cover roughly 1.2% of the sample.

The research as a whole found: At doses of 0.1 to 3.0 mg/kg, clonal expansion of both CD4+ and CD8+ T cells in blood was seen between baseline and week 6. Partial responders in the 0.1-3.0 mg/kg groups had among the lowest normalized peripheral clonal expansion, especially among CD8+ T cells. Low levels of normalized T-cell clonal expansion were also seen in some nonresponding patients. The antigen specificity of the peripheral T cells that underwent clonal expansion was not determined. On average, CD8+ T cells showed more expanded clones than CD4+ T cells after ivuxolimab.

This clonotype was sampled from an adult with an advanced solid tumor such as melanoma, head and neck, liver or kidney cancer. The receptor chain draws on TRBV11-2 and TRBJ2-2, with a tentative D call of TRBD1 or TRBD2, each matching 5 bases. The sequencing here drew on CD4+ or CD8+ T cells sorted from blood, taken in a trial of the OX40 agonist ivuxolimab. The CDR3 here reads CASSSPARGNTGELFF. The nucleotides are TGTGCCAGCAGCTCGCCTGCCCGGGGCAACACCGGGGAGCTGTTTTTT. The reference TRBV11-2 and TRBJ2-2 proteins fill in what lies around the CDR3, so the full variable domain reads EAGVAQSPRYKIIEKRQSVAFWCNPISGHATLYWYQQILGQGPKLLIQFQNNGVVDDSQLPKDRFSAERLKGVDSTLKIQPAKLEDSAVYLCASSSPARGNTGELFFGEGSRLTVL.